The 18 T cell receptor beta chains below come from one sample, sequenced in a study of cytomegalovirus exposure and HLA in healthy donors. Both 60 Vbeta primers and 13 Jbeta primers went into the PCR. TCRdb's table, derived via immunoSEQ multiplex PCR, lists solely in-frame clones and lacks some. Of under 130,000 clones listed, 79% were seen once; the top ten hold 2.5% to 3.5%. The sequenced sample consisted of PBMCs. These receptors all stem from a woman in her thirties or forties in good health and CMV-seronegative.

The chain recombines TRBV30 with TRBJ1-2; TRBD1 is a possible D gene (5 bases). V lost 1 base and J lost 8, with 11 bases in between. Germline V lookup: CDR1 GTSNPN, CDR2 SVGIG (reference sequence). The CDR3 is 12 residues long. The CDR3 protein is CAWSGGAFGYTF. As DNA, the CDR3 is TGTGCCTGGAGTGGCGGGGCTTTCGGCTACACCTTC.

The chain is built from TRBV11-2 and TRBJ2-7; 9 nucleotides agree with TRBD1. The CDR3 extends over 14 amino acids. The trim removed 5 bases at V and 3 bases at J, leaving 5 bases unmatched. Germline V gives CDR1 SGHAT, CDR2 FQNNGV. DNA for the CDR3: TGTGCCAGCAGCAACACAGGGGGCTACTACGAGCAGTACTTC. As protein: CASSNTGGYYEQYF. The whole variable domain, remainder taken from reference TRBV11-2 and TRBJ2-7, is EAGVAQSPRYKIIEKRQSVAFWCNPISGHATLYWYQQILGQGPKLLIQFQNNGVVDDSQLPKDRFSAERLKGVDSTLKIQPAKLEDSAVYLCASSNTGGYYEQYFGPGTRLTVT.

The V call is TRBV7-2, the J call TRBJ1-6; 7 bases match TRBD1. The germline gives CDR1 SGHTA, CDR2 FQGNSA. The trim removed 5 bases at V and 5 bases at J, leaving 6 bases unmatched. This CDR3 region has 15 residues. CDR3 nucleotides: TGTGCCAGCAGCGCGGGACAGCTTAATAATTCACCCCTCCACTTT. It encodes CASSAGQLNNSPLHF.

This chain links TRBV27 with TRBJ2-5; a weak D match, TRBD1 (5 bases). Trimming pared 0 bases from V and 1 base from J, leaving 15 bases between. Germline V gene data show CDR1 as MNHEY and CDR2 as SMNVEV (reference sequence). This CDR3 contains 17 residues. CDR3: CASSLSWSFRVQETQYF. Written as DNA, the CDR3 is TGTGCCAGCAGTTTATCGTGGAGTTTCAGGGTCCAAGAGACCCAGTACTTC.

The chain employs TRBV4-3 and TRBJ2-2; 13 nucleotides align to TRBD2. V trimming: 0 bases; J trimming: 7 bases; junction bases outside the gene matches: 8. In germline, CDR1 is LGHNA, CDR2 YSLEER. The CDR3 loop spans 18 amino acids. The CDR3 is CASSQDGTSGISSGELFF. Here the CDR3 DNA reads TGCGCCAGCAGCCAAGACGGGACTAGCGGGATAAGTAGCGGGGAGCTGTTTTTT.

This clone was seen only a few times. The chain couples TRBV30 to TRBJ2-7; D is undetermined. This CDR3 comprises 13 residues. Germline values: CDR1 GTSNPN, CDR2 SVGIG (reference sequence). V lost 3 bases to trimming and J lost 0 bases, with 9 bases between them. The CDR3 bases are TGTGCCTGGAGCCCGGGTAGCTCCTACGAGCAGTACTTC. Its protein is CAWSPGSSYEQYF. The full variable domain, completed using reference TRBV30 and TRBJ2-7, is SQTIHQWPATLVQPVGSPLSLECTVEGTSNPNLYWYRQAAGRGLQLLFYSVGIGQISSEVPQNLSASRPQDRQFILSSKKLLLSDSGFYLCAWSPGSSYEQYFGPGTRLTVT.

The count of this clone is one. The gene calls are TRBV6-1 and TRBJ2-1; a possible D gene is TRBD2 (6 bases). V was trimmed by 5 bases and J by 7 bases, leaving 15 bases between them. CDR3 length: 14 residues. Germline V CDR1 and CDR2: MNHNS, SASEGT. DNA for the CDR3: TGTGCCAGCAGTTTTCCGGGACTGCATAATGAGCAGTTCTTC. This sequence encodes CASSFPGLHNEQFF.

DNA for the CDR3: TGTGCCAGCAGGCCGGGACTAGCGGGAGTATCTGAGCAGTTCTTC. It translates to CASRPGLAGVSEQFF. The rearrangement links TRBV7-2 to TRBJ2-1; 14 nucleotides match TRBD2. The junction had 7 bases not matched to a gene; V was cut back by 6 bases and J by 9 bases. In germline, CDR1 is SGHTA, CDR2 FQGNSA. This CDR3 is 15 amino acids long.

The rearrangement links TRBV2 to TRBJ1-1, with 7 bases identical to TRBD1. The V and J ends lost 6 bases and 1 base, in that order; junction bases with no gene match: 11. The germline CDR1 and CDR2 sequences are SNHLY and FYNNEI. The CDR3 has 16 residues. The CDR3 loop is CASRTPDRVGNTEAFF. The CDR3 DNA follows: TGTGCCAGCAGGACACCTGACAGGGTAGGGAACACTGAAGCTTTCTTT. Based on the CDR3 plus reference TRBV2 and TRBJ1-1, the full variable domain is EPEVTQTPSHQVTQMGQEVILRCVPISNHLYFYWYRQILGQKVEFLVSFYNNEISEKSEIFDDQFSVERPDGSNFTLKIRSTKLEDSAMYFCASRTPDRVGNTEAFFGQGTRLTVV.

The rearrangement joins TRBV7-2 to TRBJ2-7, with TRBD2 matching over 14 bases. V shed 6 bases, J shed 2 bases, and the junction held 6 bases outside the gene matches. This CDR3 has 16 amino acids. CDR1 is SGHTA and CDR2 is FQGNSA in the germline V gene. CDR3 region: CASSPGLAGGPYEQYF. The DNA for the CDR3 is TGTGCCAGCAGTCCCGGACTAGCGGGAGGCCCCTACGAGCAGTACTTC.

The chain couples TRBV30 to TRBJ2-5; TRBD2 is a possible D gene (6 bases). CDR3 size: 13 residues. V was clipped by 3 bases and J by 4 bases, with 12 bases between them. Germline CDR1 GTSNPN, CDR2 SVGIG (reference sequence). The CDR3 region is CAWRSAGRETQYF. In DNA, the CDR3 is TGTGCCTGGAGGTCGGCGGGAAGAGAGACCCAGTACTTC.

This chain uses TRBV27 with TRBJ2-7; D not resolved. The CDR3 contains 13 residues. Germline V gene data show CDR1 as MNHEY and CDR2 as SMNVEV (reference sequence). The V and J ends lost 0 bases and 6 bases respectively, with 9 bases between them. The CDR3: CASSLSHSSEQYF. The CDR3 bases are TGTGCCAGCAGTTTATCACATAGCAGCGAGCAGTACTTC.

The CDR3 DNA reads TGTGCCAGCAGCTTGCTGGGACAGGCCCCTTACCGGCAGTTCTTC. Protein sequence: CASSLLGQAPYRQFF. The V call is TRBV5-6, the J call TRBJ2-1, with 8 positions matching TRBD1. This CDR3 has 15 residues. Germline V gene sequence: CDR1 SGHDT, CDR2 YYEEEE. The V gene end was trimmed by 1 base and the J gene end by 12 bases; junction bases not matched to a gene: 12.

The chain uses TRBV28 and TRBJ2-5, with D possibly TRBD1 on 5 matching bases. The J call may not be correct, given that the DNA end is closer to TRBJ2-7. From germline, CDR1 is MDHEN and CDR2 SYDVKM. The CDR3 sequence is 16 residues long. CDR3 sequence (DNA): TGTGCCAGCAGTTTATACCCCCAGGGAAATACGTACGAGCAGTACTTC. Protein sequence: CASSLYPQGNTYEQYF.

V gene TRBV6-5 combines with J gene TRBJ2-1, with D perhaps TRBD1 (6 bases). CDR3 length: 13 residues. The germline CDR1 and CDR2 sequences are MNHEY and SVGAGI. Trimming removed 4 bases at V and 12 bases at J, with 16 bases between. The CDR3 region is CASSWTALGVQFF. DNA of the CDR3: TGTGCCAGCAGTTGGACAGCCCTAGGGGTGCAGTTCTTC.

This sequence joins TRBV30 and TRBJ1-4; D might be TRBD1 (5 bases). CDR3 length: 13 residues. Germline-derived CDR1 and CDR2 are GTSNPN and SVGIG (reference sequence). The V end lost 5 bases, the J end lost 5 bases, and 12 bases lay between the germline ends. This CDR3 is CAWAGLRNEKLFF. CDR3 sequence (DNA): TGTGCCTGGGCGGGACTTCGGAATGAAAAACTGTTTTTT.

The chain recombines TRBV6-5 with TRBJ1-1; 7 bases agree with TRBD1. CDR1 and CDR2 from the germline V gene are MNHEY and SVGAGI. This CDR3 comprises 12 residues. After removal of 4 bases from V and 8 bases from J, the junction contained 4 bases not matched to a gene. The CDR3 nucleotides are TGTGCCAGCAGTTCCAACAGGGGCGAAGCTTTCTTT. It codes for CASSSNRGEAFF.

The gene calls are TRBV28 and TRBJ1-1; possibly TRBD1 for D (6 bases). Germline CDR1 MDHEN, CDR2 SYDVKM. The germline V and J ends were trimmed by 0 bases and 0 bases, with 11 bases remaining between them. The CDR3 length is 16 residues. The CDR3 region is CASSLWTGTLNTEAFF. The CDR3 DNA reads TGTGCCAGCAGTTTATGGACAGGAACCCTGAACACTGAAGCTTTCTTT.